These 13 T cell receptor beta chains came from one sample sequenced in a study of blood T cells in healthy people across ages. Next came a second PCR, run for 7 to 11 cycles, which used a sample-barcoded 5' primer along with a J-beta primer mix. Each CDR3 protein is one row after TCRdb ran MiXCR on the 5' RACE reads. The repertoire holds hundreds of thousands of distinct CDR3 sequences, with roughly half as singletons. The sequenced material came from blood. Source of these receptors: a man aged 55 to 70 in good health.

This clonotype was recorded many times. The chain uses TRBV11-2 and TRBJ2-5; 9 bases map to TRBD2. This CDR3 is 13 amino acids long. V shed 8 bases, J shed 4 bases, and the junction held 5 bases outside the gene matches. Germline-derived CDR1 and CDR2 are SGHAT and FQNNGV. CDR3: CASLGGRGETQYF. Here the CDR3 DNA reads TGTGCCAGCTTAGGCGGGAGGGGAGAGACCCAGTACTTC.

This clonotype was counted between two and nine times. The chain couples TRBV5-1 to TRBJ1-2; D unresolved. V lost 0 bases and J lost 4, with 16 bases in between. The length of the CDR3 is 16 residues. From germline, CDR1 is SGHRS and CDR2 YFSETQ. CDR3 coding DNA: TGCGCCAGCAGCTTGGGGGCGATCACCGGGAGCTATGGCTACACCTTC. This encodes CASSLGAITGSYGYTF. The whole variable domain, remainder taken from reference TRBV5-1 and TRBJ1-2, is KAGVTQTPRYLIKTRGQQVTLSCSPISGHRSVSWYQQTPGQGLQFLFEYFSETQRNKGNFPGRFSGRQFSNSRSEMNVSTLELGDSALYLCASSLGAITGSYGYTFGSGTRLTVV.

This clonotype has only a few counts. The gene calls are TRBV5-1 and TRBJ2-6, with 8 bases fitting TRBD1. The germline gives CDR1 SGHRS, CDR2 YFSETQ. V lost 1 base to trimming and J lost 1 base; unmatched junction nucleotides: 4. This CDR3 is built from 17 residues. CDR3 nucleotides: TGCGCCAGCAGCTTGTACGGACAGGGATCTGGGGCCAACGTCCTGACTTTC. This sequence encodes CASSLYGQGSGANVLTF.

The chain combines TRBV20-1 with TRBJ2-4; tentatively, D is TRBD2 (6 bases). Germline CDR1 is DFQATT and CDR2 is SNEGSKA (reference sequence). V lost 1 base and J lost 0, with 16 bases in between. The CDR3 spans 17 residues. This CDR3 is CSARGILTRLAKNIQYF. The CDR3 DNA is TGCAGTGCTAGAGGAATCCTGACTAGACTAGCCAAAAACATTCAGTACTTC.

This clonotype was observed at least ten times. The genes are TRBV12-3 or TRBV12-4 and TRBJ2-3; TRBD2 matches 8 bases. Unmatched junction bases numbered 6, after V lost 3 bases and J lost 4 bases. The CDR3 is made up of 15 amino acids. The CDR3 sequence: CASSFGTRGADTQYF. In DNA form, the CDR3 reads TGTGCCAGCAGTTTCGGGACTAGGGGGGCAGATACGCAGTATTTT.

This clonotype came up many times. V gene TRBV14 combines with J gene TRBJ2-7; 8 bases map to TRBD1. Germline CDR1 is SGHDN and CDR2 is FVKESK. The CDR3 is made up of 13 amino acids. V shed 1 base, J shed 7 bases, and the junction held 3 bases outside the gene matches. The CDR3 DNA is TGTGCCAGCAGCCAAGTGAGACAGGGGGAGCAGTACTTC. It encodes CASSQVRQGEQYF. Looking up the rest from reference TRBV14 and TRBJ2-7 gives the full variable domain: EAGVTQFPSHSVIEKGQTVTLRCDPISGHDNLYWYRRVMGKEIKFLLHFVKESKQDESGMPNNRFLAERTGGTYSTLKVQPAELEDSGVYFCASSQVRQGEQYFGPGTRLTVT.

This chain links TRBV20-1 with TRBJ2-7, with TRBD1 as a possible D gene (6 bases). The CDR3 length is 15 residues. The germline V and J ends were trimmed by 3 bases and 3 bases, with 18 bases remaining between them. The germline CDR1 and CDR2 sequences are DFQATT and SNEGSKA (reference sequence). This chain's CDR3 is CSASGGGRLLYEQYF. CDR3 DNA sequence: TGCAGTGCTAGTGGGGGCGGACGTCTTCTCTACGAGCAGTACTTC.

This sequence joins TRBV6-5 and TRBJ2-3; weak D call: TRBD2 (5 bases). Trimming shortened V by 6 bases and J by 5 bases, and 18 bases separated the two germline ends. The CDR3 length is 15 residues. The germline V gene has CDR1 MNHEY and CDR2 SVGAGI. The CDR3 DNA sequence: TGTGCCAGCAGCCGTGGACGGGCCGGAGGAGATACGCAGTATTTT. Its protein product is CASSRGRAGGDTQYF.

This clonotype was detected a few times. The chain links TRBV20-1 to TRBJ2-3; 8 nucleotides match TRBD2. The CDR3 spans 16 residues. J lost 4 bases, V lost 0 bases, and 9 bases had no gene match. In germline, CDR1 is DFQATT, CDR2 SNEGSKA (reference sequence). The CDR3 protein is CSARDGGTRSADTQYF. CDR3 nucleotide sequence: TGCAGTGCTAGAGATGGGGGGACTAGAAGTGCAGATACGCAGTATTTT.

This clonotype has a handful of counts. The chain is built from TRBV3-1 and TRBJ2-7; 14 bases align to TRBD2. V was clipped by 4 bases and J by 2 bases; unmatched bases: 4. The CDR3 is 16 amino acids. Looked up from germline, CDR1 is LGHDT and CDR2 is YNNKEL (reference sequence). The CDR3 DNA reads TGTGCCAGCAGCCGCGGACTAGCGGGGGGCACCTACGAGCAGTACTTC. This sequence encodes CASSRGLAGGTYEQYF.

The chain is built from TRBV11-2 and TRBJ2-1; TRBD1 is a possible D gene (5 bases). From germline, CDR1 is SGHAT and CDR2 FQNNGV. V was cut by 7 bases and J by 9 bases, with 19 bases left in between. The CDR3 consists of 14 residues. The CDR3 sequence: CASNLDSRTGEQFF. CDR3 DNA: TGTGCCAGCAACCTAGACAGTCGAACGGGTGAGCAGTTCTTC.

Notes on this clonotype: Just one base apart from a much larger clone, this may be a read error. The gene calls are TRBV5-6 and TRBJ2-7, with D perhaps matching TRBD1 or TRBD2 (5 bases each). The V and J ends lost 2 bases and 4 bases respectively, with 13 bases between them. CDR1 is SGHDT, CDR2 YYEEEE, per germline. This CDR3 region has 14 residues. The CDR3 is CASSFRLGDYEQYF. The CDR3 DNA is TGTGCCAGCAGCTTCCGCTTGGGGGATTACGAGCAGTACTTC.

Worth noting for this clonotype: With a much larger clone just one base away, this may be a read error. V gene TRBV15 combines with J gene TRBJ2-7; either TRBD1 or TRBD2 may fit D (5 bases each). The germline gives CDR1 LNHNV, CDR2 YYDKDF (reference sequence). V was trimmed by 0 bases and J by 7 bases, leaving 16 bases between them. The CDR3 extends over 15 amino acids. The CDR3 sequence: CATSREGLAYNEQYF. As DNA, the CDR3 is TGTGCCACCAGCAGAGAGGGGCTAGCCTACAATGAGCAGTACTTC.